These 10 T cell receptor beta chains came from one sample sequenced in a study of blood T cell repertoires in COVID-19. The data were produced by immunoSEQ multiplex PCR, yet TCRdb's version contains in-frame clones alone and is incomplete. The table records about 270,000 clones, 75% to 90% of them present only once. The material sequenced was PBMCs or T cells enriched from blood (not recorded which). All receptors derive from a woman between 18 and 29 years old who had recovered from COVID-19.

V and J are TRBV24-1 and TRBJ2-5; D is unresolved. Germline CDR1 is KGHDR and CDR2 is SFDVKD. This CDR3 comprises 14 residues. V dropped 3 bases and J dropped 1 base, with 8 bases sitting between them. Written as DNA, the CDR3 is TGTGCCACCAGTGATGTGACAACCCAAGAGACCCAGTACTTC. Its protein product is CATSDVTTQETQYF.

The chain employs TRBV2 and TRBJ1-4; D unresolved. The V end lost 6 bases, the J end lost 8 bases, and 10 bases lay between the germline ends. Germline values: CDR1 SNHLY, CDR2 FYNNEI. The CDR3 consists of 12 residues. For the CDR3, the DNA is TGTGCCAGCAGGGCCGCCCCAGAAAAACTGTTTTTT. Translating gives CASRAAPEKLFF.

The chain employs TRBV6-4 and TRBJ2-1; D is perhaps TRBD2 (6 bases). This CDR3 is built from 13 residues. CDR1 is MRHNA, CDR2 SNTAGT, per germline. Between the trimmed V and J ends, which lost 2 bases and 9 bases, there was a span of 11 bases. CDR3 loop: CASSDMLRGEQFF. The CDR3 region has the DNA TGTGCCAGCAGTGACATGCTGCGGGGTGAGCAGTTCTTC.

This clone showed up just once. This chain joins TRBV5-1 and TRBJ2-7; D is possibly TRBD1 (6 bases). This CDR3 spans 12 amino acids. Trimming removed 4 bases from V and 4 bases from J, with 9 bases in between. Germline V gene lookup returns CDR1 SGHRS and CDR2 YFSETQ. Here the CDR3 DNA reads TGCGCCAGCAGCATTCAGGGGTACGAGCAGTACTTC. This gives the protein CASSIQGYEQYF.

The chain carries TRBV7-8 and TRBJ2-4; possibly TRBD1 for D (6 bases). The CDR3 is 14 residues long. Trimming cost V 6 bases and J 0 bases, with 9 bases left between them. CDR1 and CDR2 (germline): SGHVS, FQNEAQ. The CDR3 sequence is CASSRTVAKNIQYF. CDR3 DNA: TGTGCCAGCAGTAGGACAGTAGCCAAAAACATTCAGTACTTC.

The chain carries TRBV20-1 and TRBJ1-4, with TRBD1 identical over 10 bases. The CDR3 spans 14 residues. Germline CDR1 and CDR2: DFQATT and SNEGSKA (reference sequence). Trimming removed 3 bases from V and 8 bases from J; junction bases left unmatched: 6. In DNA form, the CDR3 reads TGCAGTGCTAGTAGACAGGGGGCGAGAGAAAAACTGTTTTTT. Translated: CSASRQGAREKLFF.

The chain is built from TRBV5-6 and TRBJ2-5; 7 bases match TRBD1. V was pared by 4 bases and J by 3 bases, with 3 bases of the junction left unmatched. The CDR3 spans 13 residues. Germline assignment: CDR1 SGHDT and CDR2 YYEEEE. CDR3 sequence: CASSTGTEETQYF. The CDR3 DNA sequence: TGTGCCAGCAGCACCGGGACAGAAGAGACCCAGTACTTC. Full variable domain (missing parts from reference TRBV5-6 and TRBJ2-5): DAGVTQSPTHLIKTRGQQVTLRCSPKSGHDTVSWYQQALGQGPQFIFQYYEEEERQRGNFPDRFSGHQFPNYSSELNVNALLLGDSALYLCASSTGTEETQYFGPGTRLLVL.

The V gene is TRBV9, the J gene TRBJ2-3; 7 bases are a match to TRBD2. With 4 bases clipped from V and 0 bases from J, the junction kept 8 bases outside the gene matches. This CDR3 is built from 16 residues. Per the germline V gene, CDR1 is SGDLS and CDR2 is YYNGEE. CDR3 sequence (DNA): TGTGCCAGCAGCCTCGGGGGGTCCTCTAGCACAGATACGCAGTATTTT. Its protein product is CASSLGGSSSTDTQYF. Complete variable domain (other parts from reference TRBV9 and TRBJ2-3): DSGVTQTPKHLITATGQRVTLRCSPRSGDLSVYWYQQSLDQGLQFLIQYYNGEERAKGNILERFSAQQFPDLHSELNLSSLELGDSALYFCASSLGGSSSTDTQYFGPGTRLTVL.

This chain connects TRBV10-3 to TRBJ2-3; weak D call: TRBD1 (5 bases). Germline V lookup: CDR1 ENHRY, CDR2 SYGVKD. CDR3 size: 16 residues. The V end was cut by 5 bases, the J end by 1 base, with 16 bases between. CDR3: CAISLFQGYGTDTQYF. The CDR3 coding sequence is TGTGCCATCAGTCTTTTCCAGGGATACGGCACAGATACGCAGTATTTT.

DNA for the CDR3: TGCGCCAGCAGCCCACAGGGGGCGAGCACTGAAGCTTTCTTT. As protein: CASSPQGASTEAFF. The chain combines TRBV5-1 with TRBJ1-1; 9 bases match TRBD1. V shed 4 bases and J 4 bases; nucleotides not matched to a gene: 5. Per the germline V gene, CDR1 is SGHRS and CDR2 is YFSETQ. The CDR3 runs 14 residues.